The source of this T cell receptor (beta chain) is a study of cytomegalovirus exposure and HLA in healthy donors. Across the whole study: Out of roughly 170 million T cells, an earlier analysis found about 100 million unique TCR beta sequences in total.

The CDR3 is made up of 15 amino acids. CDR1 GTSNPN and CDR2 SVGIG come from the germline V gene (reference sequence). V was pared by 2 bases and J by 5 bases, with 3 bases of the junction left unmatched. Whole-study results and caveats: According to an earlier analysis, most TCR beta V segments yielded productive rearrangements about 90% or about 30% of the time.

In the PCR, 60 Vbeta and 13 Jbeta primers were used. Here immunoSEQ multiplex PCR was the method, and the copy in TCRdb shows in-frame clones only, minus some. The sample contains some 78,000 clones, approximately 77% of which appear only once. These donors, healthy bone marrow donors, were studied. Unrecorded immune exposures were likely, despite nominal health at sampling. As regards this clone: What it recognizes is unknown.

The material sequenced was PBMCs. V usage is TRBV30 and J usage is TRBJ2-2; TRBD1 agrees at 12 bases. The receptor was isolated from a woman in her thirties or forties in good health and CMV-seropositive. DNA of the CDR3: TGTGCCTGGAGTACGGGACAGGGGGCAACCGGGGAGCTGTTTTTT. Residues: CAWSTGQGATGELFF.